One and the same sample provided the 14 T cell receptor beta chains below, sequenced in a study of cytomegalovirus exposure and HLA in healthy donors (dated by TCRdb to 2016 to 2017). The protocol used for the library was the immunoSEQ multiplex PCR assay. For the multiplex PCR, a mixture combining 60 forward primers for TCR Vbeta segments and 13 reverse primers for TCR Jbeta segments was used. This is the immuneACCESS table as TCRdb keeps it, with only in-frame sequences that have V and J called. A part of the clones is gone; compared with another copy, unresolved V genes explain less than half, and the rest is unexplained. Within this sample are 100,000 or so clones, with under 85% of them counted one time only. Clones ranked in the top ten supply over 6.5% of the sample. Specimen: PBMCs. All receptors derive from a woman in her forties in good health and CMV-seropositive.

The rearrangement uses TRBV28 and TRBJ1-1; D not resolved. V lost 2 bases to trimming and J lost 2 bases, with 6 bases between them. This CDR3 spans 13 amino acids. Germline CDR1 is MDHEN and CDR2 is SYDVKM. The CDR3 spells CASSLLLNTEAFF. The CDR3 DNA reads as TGTGCCAGCAGTTTACTCTTAAACACTGAAGCTTTCTTT.

CDR3 residues: CASSRSPGQGFYGYTF. CDR3 nucleotides: TGTGCCAGCAGCCGTAGCCCGGGACAGGGATTCTATGGCTACACCTTC. The chain uses TRBV28 and TRBJ1-2, with 9 bases fitting TRBD1. Germline V lookup: CDR1 MDHEN, CDR2 SYDVKM. V lost 6 bases to trimming and J lost 4 bases; unmatched junction nucleotides: 12. The CDR3 extends over 16 amino acids.

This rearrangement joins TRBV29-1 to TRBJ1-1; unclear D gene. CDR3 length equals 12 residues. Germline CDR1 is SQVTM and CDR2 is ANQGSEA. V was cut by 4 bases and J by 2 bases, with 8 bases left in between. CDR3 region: CSVVKPNTEAFF. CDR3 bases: TGCAGCGTTGTAAAGCCTAACACTGAAGCTTTCTTT.

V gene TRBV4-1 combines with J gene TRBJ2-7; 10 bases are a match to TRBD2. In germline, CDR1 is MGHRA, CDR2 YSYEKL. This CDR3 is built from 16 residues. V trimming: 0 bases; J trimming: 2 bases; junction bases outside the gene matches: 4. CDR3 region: CASSQDTSGTAYEQYF. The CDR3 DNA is TGCGCCAGCAGCCAAGATACTAGCGGGACGGCCTACGAGCAGTACTTC.

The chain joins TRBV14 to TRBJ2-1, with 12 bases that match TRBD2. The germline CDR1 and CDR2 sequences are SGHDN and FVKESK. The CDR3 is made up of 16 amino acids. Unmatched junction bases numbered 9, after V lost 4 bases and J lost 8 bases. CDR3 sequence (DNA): TGTGCCAGCAGCCGGGGACTAGCGGGCGTCTTCCATGAGCAGTTCTTC. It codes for CASSRGLAGVFHEQFF.

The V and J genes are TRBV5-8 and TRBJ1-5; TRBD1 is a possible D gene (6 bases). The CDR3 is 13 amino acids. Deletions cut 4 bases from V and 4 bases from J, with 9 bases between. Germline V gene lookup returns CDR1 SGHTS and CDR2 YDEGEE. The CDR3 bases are TGTGCCAGCAGCACAGGGTTAAATCAGCCCCAGCATTTT. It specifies CASSTGLNQPQHF.

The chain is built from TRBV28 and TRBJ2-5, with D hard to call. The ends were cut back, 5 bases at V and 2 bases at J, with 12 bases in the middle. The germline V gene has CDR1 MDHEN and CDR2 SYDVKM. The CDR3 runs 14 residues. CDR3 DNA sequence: TGTGCCAGCAGTCCCTCCCCCTTACAAGAGACCCAGTACTTC. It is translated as CASSPSPLQETQYF.

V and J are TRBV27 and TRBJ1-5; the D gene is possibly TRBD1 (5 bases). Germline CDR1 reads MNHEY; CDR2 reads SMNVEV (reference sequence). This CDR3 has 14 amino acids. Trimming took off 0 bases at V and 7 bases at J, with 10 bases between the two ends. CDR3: CASSLSGGSQPQHF. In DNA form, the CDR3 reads TGTGCCAGCAGTTTATCGGGGGGAAGCCAGCCCCAGCATTTT.

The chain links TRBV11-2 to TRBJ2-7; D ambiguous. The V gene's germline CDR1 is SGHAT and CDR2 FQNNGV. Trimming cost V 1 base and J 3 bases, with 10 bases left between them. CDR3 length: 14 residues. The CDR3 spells CASSLVGRFYEQYF. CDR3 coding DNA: TGTGCCAGCAGCTTAGTTGGCAGGTTCTACGAGCAGTACTTC. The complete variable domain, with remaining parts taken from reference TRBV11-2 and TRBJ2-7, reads EAGVAQSPRYKIIEKRQSVAFWCNPISGHATLYWYQQILGQGPKLLIQFQNNGVVDDSQLPKDRFSAERLKGVDSTLKIQPAKLEDSAVYLCASSLVGRFYEQYFGPGTRLTVT.

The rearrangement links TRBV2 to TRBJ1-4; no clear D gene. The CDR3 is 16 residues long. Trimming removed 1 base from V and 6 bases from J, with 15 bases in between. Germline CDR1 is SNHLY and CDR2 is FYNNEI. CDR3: CASSEGPQVFDEKLFF. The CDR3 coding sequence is TGTGCCAGCAGTGAAGGTCCGCAGGTTTTCGATGAAAAACTGTTTTTT.

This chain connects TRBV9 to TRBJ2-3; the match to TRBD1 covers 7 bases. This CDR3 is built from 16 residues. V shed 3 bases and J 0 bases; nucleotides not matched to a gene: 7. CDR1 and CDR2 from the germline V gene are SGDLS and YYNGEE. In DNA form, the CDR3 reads TGTGCCAGCAGCGCCGACAGGGACACTAGCACAGATACGCAGTATTTT. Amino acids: CASSADRDTSTDTQYF.

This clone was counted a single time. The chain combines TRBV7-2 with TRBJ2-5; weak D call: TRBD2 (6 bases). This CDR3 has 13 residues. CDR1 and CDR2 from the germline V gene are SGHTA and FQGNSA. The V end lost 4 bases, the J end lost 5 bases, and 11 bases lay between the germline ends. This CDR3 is CASSSGGRETQYF. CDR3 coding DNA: TGTGCCAGCAGCTCCGGGGGAAGGGAGACCCAGTACTTC.

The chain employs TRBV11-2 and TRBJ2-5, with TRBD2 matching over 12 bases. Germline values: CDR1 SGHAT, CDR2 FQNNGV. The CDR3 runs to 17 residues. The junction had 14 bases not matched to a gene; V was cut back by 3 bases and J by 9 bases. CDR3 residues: CASSFFSWTSGTGPQYF. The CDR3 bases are TGTGCCAGCAGCTTTTTTTCGTGGACTAGCGGGACGGGGCCCCAGTACTTC.

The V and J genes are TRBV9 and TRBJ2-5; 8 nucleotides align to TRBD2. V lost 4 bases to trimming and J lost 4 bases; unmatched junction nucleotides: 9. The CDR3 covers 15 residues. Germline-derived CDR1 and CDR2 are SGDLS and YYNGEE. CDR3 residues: CASSPGLAQRETQYF. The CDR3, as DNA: TGTGCCAGCAGCCCAGGACTAGCCCAGCGAGAGACCCAGTACTTC.